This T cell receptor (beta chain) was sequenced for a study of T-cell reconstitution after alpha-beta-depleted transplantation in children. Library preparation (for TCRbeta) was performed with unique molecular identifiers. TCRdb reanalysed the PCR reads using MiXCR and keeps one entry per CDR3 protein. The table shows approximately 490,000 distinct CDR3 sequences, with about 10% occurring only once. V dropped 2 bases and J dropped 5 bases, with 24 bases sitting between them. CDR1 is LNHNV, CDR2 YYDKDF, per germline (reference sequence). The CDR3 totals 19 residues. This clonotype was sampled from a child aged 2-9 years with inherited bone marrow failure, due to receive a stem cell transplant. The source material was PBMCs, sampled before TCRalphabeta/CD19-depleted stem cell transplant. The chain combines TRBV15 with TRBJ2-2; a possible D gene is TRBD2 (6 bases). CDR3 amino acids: CATSRIGSLTPRETGELFF. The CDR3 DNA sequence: TGTGCCACCAGCAGAATCGGTAGCCTTACCCCGCGGGAAACCGGGGAGCTGTTTTTT.